The present T cell receptor (beta chain) was sequenced within a study of blood T cell repertoires in COVID-19. In the original processing: Amplified reference gene primers provided the basis for estimating nucleated cell counts. The repertoire was sequenced with immunoSEQ multiplex PCR; TCRdb's copy has only in-frame clones and lacks some. V and J calls and clone size are as listed in that table; D and trimming were resolved from the DNA. The profile shows about 43,000 clones, 86% of them singletons. V was trimmed by 1 base and J by 5 bases, leaving 9 bases between them. The V gene's germline CDR1 is MGHRA and CDR2 YSYEKL. The CDR3 is 14 residues long.

Sequencing input: peripheral blood. The TCR was taken from a man aged 55 to 69 with active COVID-19. V usage is TRBV4-1 and J usage is TRBJ2-1; D not resolved. The CDR3 region has the DNA TGCGCCAGCAGCCAAGGGCAGGCCCACAATGAGCAGTTCTTC. This gives the protein CASSQGQAHNEQFF.